This T cell receptor beta chain was recorded in a study of post-analysis software for immune sequencing data. Study-wide context: The courses of disease that were included comprised relapsing-remitting, secondary progressive and progressive-relapsing multiple sclerosis. Overall study results and limits: Controls had lower frequencies than patients of 4 or 5 TRBV segments, which included TRBV5-6, TRBV5-1 and TRBV20-1. Co-batched samples clustered tightly together by F measure.

This clonotype was observed a handful of times. The antigen is undetermined. cDNA libraries of TCR beta carried unique molecular identifiers. There were roughly 0.95 to 10 million T cells, and about half a million cDNA molecules came from them. MiXCR, applied by TCRdb to the PCR reads, yields one record per CDR3 protein. The repertoire holds a few hundred thousand distinct CDR3 sequences, with under 40% as singletons. Per germline, CDR1 MNHNY and CDR2 SVGAGI (reference sequence). With V trimmed by 4 bases and J by 6 bases, 4 bases remained unmatched. The CDR3 is 15 amino acids. The specimen sequenced was blood. J is TRBJ2-1 and V is TRBV6-6; 12 bases are shared with TRBD2. This sequence originates from a girl under 18 with multiple sclerosis. The CDR3 bases are TGTGCCAGCAGTTTCCTAGCGGGGGGGTCCAATGAGCAGTTCTTC. This translates into CASSFLAGGSNEQFF.